This T cell receptor beta chain appears in the sequencing data of a study of control samples from healthy donors and cancer patients. The CDR3 spans 17 residues. Trimming took 4 bases from V and 1 from J; bases not matched to a gene: 7. Germline V CDR1 and CDR2: SGHDN, FVKESK. Repertoires were generated with immunoSEQ multiplex PCR, while TCRdb's copy carries only in-frame clones and drops some. The data contain some 130,000 clones, over 75% of them seen just once; the ten biggest clones take up more than 2%. This receptor was obtained from a man aged 18-30 years in good health. Material for sequencing was blood. The rearrangement uses TRBV14 and TRBJ2-5; 12 nucleotides line up with TRBD2. The CDR3: CASSRLAGAGGQETQYF. CDR3 nucleotides: TGTGCCAGCAGCCGACTAGCGGGAGCAGGGGGCCAAGAGACCCAGTACTTC.